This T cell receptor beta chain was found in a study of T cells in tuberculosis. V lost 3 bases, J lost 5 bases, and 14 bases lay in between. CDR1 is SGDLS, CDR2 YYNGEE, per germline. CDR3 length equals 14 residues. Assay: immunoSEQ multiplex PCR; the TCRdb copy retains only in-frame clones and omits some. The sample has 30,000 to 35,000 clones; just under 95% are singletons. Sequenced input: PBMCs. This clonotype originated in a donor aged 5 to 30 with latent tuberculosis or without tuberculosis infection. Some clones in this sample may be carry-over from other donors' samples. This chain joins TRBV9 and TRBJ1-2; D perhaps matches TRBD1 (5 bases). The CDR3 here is CASSGGGAVYGYTF. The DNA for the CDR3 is TGTGCCAGCAGCGGGGGAGGGGCAGTTTATGGCTACACCTTC.